The 8 T cell receptor beta chains below come from one sample, sequenced in a study of CD8+ T cells in alopecia areata (dated by TCRdb to the late 2010s). Per the publication, the treatment or condition label means: oral pan-JAK inhibitor, 5-10 mg twice daily. The library was built by means of the immunoSEQ multiplex PCR assay. To provide template for TCR sequencing, every sample had RNA extracted and reverse transcribed into cDNA. TCRdb obtained this table from immuneACCESS and retained in-frame rearrangements with V and J assigned. These tables miss some clones; where compared with another copy, unresolved V genes account for less than half of the shortfall, and the remainder is unexplained. The sample table contains hundreds of thousands of clones; only one count was recorded for 60% of them. 0.9% to 0.95% of the sample is held by the ten biggest clonotypes. Sequencing was performed on CD4+ T cells sorted from blood, taken around week 54, from a patient treated with tofacitinib. The receptors shown here come from a human donor with alopecia areata.

The chain carries TRBV29-1 and TRBJ1-4; D may be TRBD1 (6 bases). Germline assignment: CDR1 SQVTM and CDR2 ANQGSEA. V was pared by 7 bases and J by 8 bases, with 14 bases between. The CDR3 totals 12 residues. CDR3: CSARNQGEKLFF. The DNA of the CDR3 is TGCAGCGCCCGGAACCAGGGGGAAAAACTGTTTTTT.

There are a few counts of this clone. The CDR3 bases are TGTGCCAGCAGGCCGGGACAGGAAACAGATACGCAGTATTTT. Residues: CASRPGQETDTQYF. V gene TRBV2 combines with J gene TRBJ2-3, with 8 bases lining up with TRBD1. Germline values: CDR1 SNHLY, CDR2 FYNNEI. The CDR3 is 14 amino acids. V was pared by 6 bases and J by 3 bases, with 5 bases of the junction left unmatched.

V gene TRBV30 combines with J gene TRBJ2-5; 10 bases agree with TRBD2. The CDR3 runs 17 residues. The V gene's germline CDR1 is GTSNPN and CDR2 SVGIG (reference sequence). J was trimmed by 4 bases and V by 2 bases; bases with no gene match: 13. In nucleotides, the CDR3 is TGTGCCTGGAGTCTCCGTATAGCGGGGGGCCCCGGAGAGACCCAGTACTTC. Translated: CAWSLRIAGGPGETQYF. The full variable domain, rest sourced from reference TRBV30 and TRBJ2-5, is SQTIHQWPATLVQPVGSPLSLECTVEGTSNPNLYWYRQAAGRGLQLLFYSVGIGQISSEVPQNLSASRPQDRQFILSSKKLLLSDSGFYLCAWSLRIAGGPGETQYFGPGTRLLVL.

The chain uses TRBV7-2 and TRBJ1-5; D gene unclear. This CDR3 spans 14 amino acids. Trimming pared 5 bases from V and 0 bases from J, leaving 8 bases between. CDR1 and CDR2 from the germline V gene are SGHTA and FQGNSA. CDR3 nucleotides: TGTGCCAGCAGCCATCAGTTTAGCAATCAGCCCCAGCATTTT. As protein: CASSHQFSNQPQHF.

This clone occurred a few times. The rearrangement links TRBV29-1 to TRBJ1-1, with D maybe TRBD1 (6 bases). CDR1 is SQVTM, CDR2 ANQGSEA, per germline. The CDR3 runs 14 residues. V lost 7 bases and J lost 1, with 16 bases in between. This chain's CDR3 is CSGRNRAENTEAFF. CDR3 DNA: TGCAGCGGAAGGAACAGGGCGGAGAACACTGAAGCTTTCTTT.

This chain joins TRBV4-3 and TRBJ1-6; no clear D gene. V lost 0 bases and J lost 9, with 12 bases in between. Per germline, CDR1 LGHNA and CDR2 YSLEER. The CDR3 has 15 residues. The CDR3 protein is CASSQDGQAGSPLHF. Written as DNA, the CDR3 is TGCGCCAGCAGCCAAGACGGCCAGGCCGGTTCACCCCTCCACTTT.

This clone showed up just a few times. The chain's CDR3 is CASSERTGVNTGELFF. The CDR3 coding sequence is TGTGCCAGCAGTGAGCGGACAGGGGTGAACACCGGGGAGCTGTTTTTT. V and J are TRBV2 and TRBJ2-2; 9 bases are a match to TRBD1. After removal of 3 bases from V and 1 base from J, the junction contained 3 bases not matched to a gene. Per germline, CDR1 SNHLY and CDR2 FYNNEI. This CDR3 is built from 16 residues.

The rearrangement uses TRBV20-1 and TRBJ2-3; D is unresolved. CDR1 and CDR2 from the germline V gene are DFQATT and SNEGSKA (reference sequence). This CDR3 contains 11 residues. Trimming left V 3 bases short and J 4 bases short, with 5 bases between. The CDR3 is CSASFADTQYF. CDR3 sequence (DNA): TGCAGTGCTAGCTTCGCAGATACGCAGTATTTT.